This paragraph covers one TCR beta chain sequence. The data are from a study of T cells in Graves' hyperthyroidism and ophthalmopathy. This CDR3 region has 14 residues. Germline V gene data show CDR1 as SGHTA and CDR2 as FQGNSA. V was cut by 1 base and J by 1 base, with 7 bases left in between. Template material for amplifying TCR beta CDR3 regions consisted of RNA transcripts. HTBI primers were employed in a first-round RT-PCR of the TCR CDR3. TCRdb reprocessed the multiplex PCR reads via MiXCR and lists one record per CDR3 protein. The sample shows approximately 600,000 distinct CDR3 sequences, around 15% of them seen only once.

Sequenced material: blood. J is TRBJ1-1 and V is TRBV7-2; D remains ambiguous. This sequence originates from a woman aged 25 to 39 with Graves' hyperthyroidism. The CDR3, as DNA: TGTGCCAGCAGCTTAGGAGGCAAGAACACTGAAGCTTTCTTT. Protein: CASSLGGKNTEAFF.